The text below deals with one T cell receptor beta chain. This sample was taken from a study of T cell responses to AZD1222 COVID-19 vaccine. V was cut by 5 bases and J by 3 bases, with 3 bases left in between. CDR1 is MNHEY, CDR2 SVGEGT, per germline. This CDR3 comprises 11 residues. Repertoires were generated with immunoSEQ multiplex PCR, while TCRdb's copy carries only in-frame clones and drops some. The repertoire consists of around 88,000 clones, with just under 90% occurring once and the leading ten covering about 2.7%. This clonotype was obtained from an adult in good health. The material was peripheral blood, obtained on day 0 of MenACWY control vaccination. V is TRBV6-2 or TRBV6-3 and J is TRBJ2-3; D is undetermined. CDR3 bases: TGTGCCAGCAGTAGTACAGATACGCAGTATTTT. Translation: CASSSTDTQYF.